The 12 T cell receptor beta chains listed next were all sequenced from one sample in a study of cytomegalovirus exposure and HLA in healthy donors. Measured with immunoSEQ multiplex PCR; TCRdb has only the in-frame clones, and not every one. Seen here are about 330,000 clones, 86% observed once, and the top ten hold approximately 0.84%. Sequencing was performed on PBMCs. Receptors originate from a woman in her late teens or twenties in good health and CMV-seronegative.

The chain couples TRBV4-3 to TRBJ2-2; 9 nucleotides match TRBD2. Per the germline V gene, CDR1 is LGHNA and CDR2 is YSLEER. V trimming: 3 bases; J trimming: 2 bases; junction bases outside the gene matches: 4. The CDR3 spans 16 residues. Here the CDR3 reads CASSQLSGRNTGELFF. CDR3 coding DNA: TGCGCCAGCAGCCAGCTTAGCGGGAGAAACACCGGGGAGCTGTTTTTT.

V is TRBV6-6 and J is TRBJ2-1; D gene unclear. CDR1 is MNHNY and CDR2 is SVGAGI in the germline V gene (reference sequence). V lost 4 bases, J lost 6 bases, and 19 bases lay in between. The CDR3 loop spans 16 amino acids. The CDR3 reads CASSWAEPGAFNEQFF. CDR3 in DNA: TGTGCCAGCAGTTGGGCCGAGCCAGGTGCCTTCAATGAGCAGTTCTTC.

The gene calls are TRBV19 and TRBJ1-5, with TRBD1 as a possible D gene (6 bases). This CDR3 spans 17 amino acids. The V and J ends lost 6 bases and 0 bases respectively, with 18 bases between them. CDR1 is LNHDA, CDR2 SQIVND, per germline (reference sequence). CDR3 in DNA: TGTGCCAGTAGGCCCCGCGGACAGAGTTATAGCAATCAGCCCCAGCATTTT. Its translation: CASRPRGQSYSNQPQHF. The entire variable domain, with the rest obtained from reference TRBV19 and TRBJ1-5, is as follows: DGGITQSPKYLFRKEGQNVTLSCEQNLNHDAMYWYRQDPGQGLRLIYYSQIVNDFQKGDIAEGYSVSREKKESFPLTVTSAQKNPTAFYLCASRPRGQSYSNQPQHFGDGTRLSIL.

CDR3 sequence reads: CASRWTATSGANVLTF. The CDR3 DNA reads TGTGCCAGCAGGTGGACTGCTACCTCTGGGGCCAACGTCCTGACTTTC. V usage is TRBV2 and J usage is TRBJ2-6; D is possibly TRBD2 (5 bases). The CDR3 is 16 amino acids. V dropped 6 bases and J dropped 0 bases, with 12 bases sitting between them. From germline, CDR1 is SNHLY and CDR2 FYNNEI.

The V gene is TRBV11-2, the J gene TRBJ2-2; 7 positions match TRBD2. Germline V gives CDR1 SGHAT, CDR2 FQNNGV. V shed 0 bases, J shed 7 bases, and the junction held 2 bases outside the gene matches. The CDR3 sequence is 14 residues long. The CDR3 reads CASSLDRTSGELFF. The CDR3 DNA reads TGTGCCAGCAGCTTAGATAGGACTAGCGGGGAGCTGTTTTTT.

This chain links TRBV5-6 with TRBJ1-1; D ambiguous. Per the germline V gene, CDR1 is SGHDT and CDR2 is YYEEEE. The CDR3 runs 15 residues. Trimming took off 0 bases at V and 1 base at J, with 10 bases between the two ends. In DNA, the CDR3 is TGTGCCAGCAGCTTGGGTGGGCCCGGGAACACTGAAGCTTTCTTT. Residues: CASSLGGPGNTEAFF. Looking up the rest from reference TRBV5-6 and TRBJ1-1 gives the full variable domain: DAGVTQSPTHLIKTRGQQVTLRCSPKSGHDTVSWYQQALGQGPQFIFQYYEEEERQRGNFPDRFSGHQFPNYSSELNVNALLLGDSALYLCASSLGGPGNTEAFFGQGTRLTVV.

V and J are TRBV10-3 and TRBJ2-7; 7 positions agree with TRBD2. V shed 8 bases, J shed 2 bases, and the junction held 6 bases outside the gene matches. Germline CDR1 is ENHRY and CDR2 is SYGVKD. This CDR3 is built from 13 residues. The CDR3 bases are TGTGCCATCGCGGGAGCCGCCGCCTACGAGCAGTACTTC. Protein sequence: CAIAGAAAYEQYF.

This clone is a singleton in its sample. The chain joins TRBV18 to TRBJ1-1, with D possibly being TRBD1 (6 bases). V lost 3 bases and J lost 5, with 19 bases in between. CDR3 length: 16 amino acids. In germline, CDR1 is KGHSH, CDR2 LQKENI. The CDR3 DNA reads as TGTGCCAGCTCACCCAGAGCAGCAGGGGACCCAACTGAAGCTTTCTTT. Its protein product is CASSPRAAGDPTEAFF.

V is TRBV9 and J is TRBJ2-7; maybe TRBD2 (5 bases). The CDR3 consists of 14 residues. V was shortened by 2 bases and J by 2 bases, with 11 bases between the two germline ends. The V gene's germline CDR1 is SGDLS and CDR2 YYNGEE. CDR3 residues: CASSVGLAPYEQYF. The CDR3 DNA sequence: TGTGCCAGCAGCGTTGGCCTAGCCCCCTACGAGCAGTACTTC.

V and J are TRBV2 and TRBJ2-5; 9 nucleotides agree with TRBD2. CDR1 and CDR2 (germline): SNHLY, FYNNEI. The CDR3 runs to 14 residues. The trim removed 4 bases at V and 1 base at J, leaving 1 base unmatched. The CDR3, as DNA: TGTGCCAGCAGTGCTAGCGGGACCCAAGAGACCCAGTACTTC. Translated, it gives CASSASGTQETQYF. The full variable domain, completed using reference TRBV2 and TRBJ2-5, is EPEVTQTPSHQVTQMGQEVILRCVPISNHLYFYWYRQILGQKVEFLVSFYNNEISEKSEIFDDQFSVERPDGSNFTLKIRSTKLEDSAMYFCASSASGTQETQYFGPGTRLLVL.

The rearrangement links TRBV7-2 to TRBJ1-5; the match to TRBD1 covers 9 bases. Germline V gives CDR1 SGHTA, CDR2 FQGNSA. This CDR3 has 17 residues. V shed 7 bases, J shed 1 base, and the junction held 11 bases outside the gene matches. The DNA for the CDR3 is TGTGCCAGCAACCCGGGACAGGGAATGGGAAGCAATCAGCCCCAGCATTTT. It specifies CASNPGQGMGSNQPQHF. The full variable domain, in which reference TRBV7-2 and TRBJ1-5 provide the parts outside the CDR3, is GAGVSQSPSNKVTEKGKDVELRCDPISGHTALYWYRQSLGQGLEFLIYFQGNSAPDKSGLPSDRFSAERTGGSVSTLTIQRTQQEDSAVYLCASNPGQGMGSNQPQHFGDGTRLSIL.

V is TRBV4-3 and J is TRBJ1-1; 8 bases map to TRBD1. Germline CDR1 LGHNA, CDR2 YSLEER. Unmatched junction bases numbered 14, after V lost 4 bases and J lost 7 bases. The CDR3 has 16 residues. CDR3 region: CASSRLSQGAVNEAFF. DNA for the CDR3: TGCGCCAGCAGCCGCCTCTCCCAGGGGGCGGTAAATGAAGCTTTCTTT.